One and the same sample provided the 26 T cell receptor beta chains below, sequenced in a study of blood T cell repertoires in COVID-19. Profiled with immunoSEQ multiplex PCR; TCRdb holds only in-frame clones, not every one. This sample yields roughly 150,000 clones, of which more than 75% are seen a single time; about 6% belongs to the top ten. Sequenced material: peripheral blood. These receptors were obtained from a man older than 75 with acute or convalescent COVID-19.

The rearrangement links TRBV9 to TRBJ2-7; TRBD2 aligns across 13 bases. With V trimmed by 4 bases and J by 1 base, 5 bases remained unmatched. Germline V gene data show CDR1 as SGDLS and CDR2 as YYNGEE. The CDR3 is 16 amino acids. The CDR3 nucleotides are TGTGCCAGCAGCCGGACTAGCGGGAGCGGTTCCTACGAGCAGTACTTC. It translates to CASSRTSGSGSYEQYF.

This sequence joins TRBV4-1 and TRBJ1-4, with 11 bases matching TRBD1. This CDR3 comprises 15 residues. J lost 8 bases, V lost 0 bases, and 2 bases had no gene match. Germline V lookup: CDR1 MGHRA, CDR2 YSYEKL. The CDR3 bases are TGCGCCAGCAGCCAAGAGGGGACAGGGGGGGAAAAACTGTTTTTT. It translates to CASSQEGTGGEKLFF.

Worth noting for this clone: A much larger clone is a single base away; this may be a read error. Other DNA sequences in this sample translate to the same CDR3. The gene calls are TRBV5-5 and TRBJ2-2; D may be TRBD1 (5 bases). The V gene lost 3 bases and the J gene lost 8 bases, with 14 bases spanning the gap. CDR3 length equals 14 residues. Germline V gene data show CDR1 as SGHKS and CDR2 as YYEKEE (reference sequence). The chain's CDR3 is CASSWGRAAGELFF. DNA for the CDR3: TGTGCCAGCAGCTGGGGCAGGGCGGCTGGGGAGCTGTTTTTT.

This clone appeared once. V is TRBV7-2 and J is TRBJ2-5, with D hard to call. The germline V gene has CDR1 SGHTA and CDR2 FQGNSA. The CDR3 length is 15 residues. The V end lost 0 bases, the J end lost 9 bases, and 17 bases lay between the germline ends. CDR3 in DNA: TGTGCCAGCAGCTTAGCGTCCGGAGTGTCGTGGGCCCAGTACTTC. Protein: CASSLASGVSWAQYF.

This sequence joins TRBV10-3 and TRBJ2-2; D might be TRBD2 (5 bases). The CDR3 runs to 16 residues. V lost 6 bases, J lost 5 bases, and 19 bases lay in between. Germline assignment: CDR1 ENHRY and CDR2 SYGVKD. The CDR3 loop reads CAIREEGRPETGELFF. The CDR3, as DNA: TGTGCCATCAGGGAAGAGGGTCGCCCCGAGACCGGGGAGCTGTTTTTT.

The V and J genes are TRBV2 and TRBJ2-1, with TRBD2 matching 7 bases. This CDR3 is built from 15 residues. Unmatched junction bases numbered 10, after V lost 7 bases and J lost 4 bases. In germline, CDR1 is SNHLY, CDR2 FYNNEI. Here the CDR3 DNA reads TGTGCCAGCACCCCCTCGGGACTATCTTACAATGAGCAGTTCTTC. This gives the protein CASTPSGLSYNEQFF.

The chain uses TRBV3-1 (or the pseudogene TRBV3-2) and TRBJ2-7; 9 positions match TRBD1. CDR1 and CDR2 from the germline V gene are LGHDT and YNNKEL (reference sequence). The CDR3 consists of 15 residues. J was trimmed by 7 bases and V by 3 bases; bases with no gene match: 10. CDR3 amino acids: CASSQHGTGSGEQYF. The CDR3 nucleotides are TGTGCCAGCAGCCAGCACGGGACAGGGAGCGGGGAGCAGTACTTC.

The J gene is TRBJ2-2, the V gene TRBV20-1, with 7 bases lining up with TRBD2. This CDR3 has 14 residues. V gave up 3 bases and J gave up 0 bases; unmatched junction bases: 1. Germline CDR1 and CDR2: DFQATT and SNEGSKA (reference sequence). The CDR3 DNA is TGCAGTGCTAGTGGGGGGGCGAACACCGGGGAGCTGTTTTTT. Encoded protein: CSASGGANTGELFF.

This chain connects TRBV6-1 to TRBJ1-1; D is ambiguous. V lost 2 bases and J lost 12, with 16 bases in between. The germline V gene has CDR1 MNHNS and CDR2 SASEGT. The CDR3 runs to 13 residues. CDR3 region: CASSERAGSNTFF. The CDR3 DNA follows: TGTGCCAGCAGTGAAAGGGCGGGTTCCAACACTTTCTTT.

CDR3 amino acids: CASSRSGTSLPRETQYF. The CDR3 DNA reads as TGTGCCAGTAGTCGATCCGGGACTAGCCTTCCCCGCGAGACCCAGTACTTC. The chain joins TRBV19 to TRBJ2-5; 9 positions match TRBD2. The CDR3 is 17 amino acids. V lost 5 bases, J lost 5 bases, and 15 bases stayed unmatched. Germline V gene data show CDR1 as LNHDA and CDR2 as SQIVND (reference sequence). The entire variable domain, with the rest obtained from reference TRBV19 and TRBJ2-5, is as follows: DGGITQSPKYLFRKEGQNVTLSCEQNLNHDAMYWYRQDPGQGLRLIYYSQIVNDFQKGDIAEGYSVSREKKESFPLTVTSAQKNPTAFYLCASSRSGTSLPRETQYFGPGTRLLVL.

The CDR3 DNA reads TGTGCCAGCAGCTCCCGACAGGGGGTCACTGAAGCTTTCTTT. It is translated as CASSSRQGVTEAFF. The V gene is TRBV11-2, the J gene TRBJ1-1; 9 positions agree with TRBD1. The CDR3 is 14 residues long. The germline CDR1 and CDR2 sequences are SGHAT and FQNNGV. J lost 4 bases, V lost 4 bases, and 4 bases had no gene match.

This clone was counted many times. The chain joins TRBV20-1 to TRBJ2-4; weak D call: TRBD1 (6 bases). Trimming removed 5 bases at V and 7 bases at J, with 9 bases between. This CDR3 has 11 amino acids. CDR1 and CDR2 from the germline V gene are DFQATT and SNEGSKA (reference sequence). CDR3 in amino acids: CSASDRNIQYF. Here the CDR3 DNA reads TGCAGTGCTTCAGACAGGAACATTCAGTACTTC.

The chain has TRBV2 and TRBJ2-1, with TRBD2 matching 9 bases. Germline V CDR1 and CDR2: SNHLY, FYNNEI. V shed 3 bases and J 8 bases; nucleotides not matched to a gene: 14. The CDR3 consists of 17 residues. The CDR3 bases are TGTGCCAGCAGTGATGTTGGGCGGCTAGCGGGAACGGATGAGCAGTTCTTC. It specifies CASSDVGRLAGTDEQFF.

The chain has TRBV28 and TRBJ1-5; a possible D gene is TRBD1 (5 bases). Germline assignment: CDR1 MDHEN and CDR2 SYDVKM. This CDR3 has 12 residues. V was shortened by 6 bases and J by 6 bases, with 9 bases between the two germline ends. CDR3 sequence: CASSSGSQPQHF. The CDR3 DNA reads TGTGCCAGCAGCTCAGGGTCTCAGCCCCAGCATTTT.

The chain recombines TRBV5-1 with TRBJ2-5; 7 bases agree with TRBD1. CDR1 and CDR2 (germline): SGHRS, YFSETQ. The CDR3 totals 14 residues. The junction had 7 bases not matched to a gene; V was cut back by 3 bases and J by 5 bases. CDR3 in DNA: TGCGCCAGCAGCTCGACAGGGTTAGGGGAGACCCAGTACTTC. This sequence encodes CASSSTGLGETQYF.

CDR3 region: CASSPPGETQYF. CDR3 nucleotides: TGTGCCAGCTCACCCCCAGGGGAGACCCAGTACTTC. The chain couples TRBV18 to TRBJ2-5; weak D call: TRBD1 (5 bases). The V end lost 3 bases, the J end lost 5 bases, and 7 bases lay between the germline ends. The CDR3 extends over 12 amino acids. Germline values: CDR1 KGHSH, CDR2 LQKENI.

This clone was observed a single time. This chain joins TRBV7-9 and TRBJ2-2; perhaps TRBD1 as D (5 bases). Trimming pared 6 bases from V and 4 bases from J, leaving 21 bases between. Per germline, CDR1 SEHNR and CDR2 FQNEAQ (reference sequence). This CDR3 comprises 17 residues. CDR3: CASRSGIGGSGTGELFF. The CDR3 nucleotides read TGTGCCAGCAGATCAGGGATCGGTGGTTCGGGCACCGGGGAGCTGTTTTTT.

The chain is built from TRBV2 and TRBJ2-7, with 9 bases identical to TRBD2. V was clipped by 8 bases and J by 6 bases; unmatched bases: 8. Germline-derived CDR1 and CDR2 are SNHLY and FYNNEI. This CDR3 spans 13 amino acids. The CDR3 DNA sequence: TGTGCCAGCGTGAGGACTAGCGCCCCCGAGCAGTACTTC. This codes for CASVRTSAPEQYF.

This clone is a singleton in its sample. The chain links TRBV5-4 to TRBJ2-7; 7 bases agree with TRBD1. The CDR3 covers 16 residues. Trimming cost V 4 bases and J 3 bases; bases outside gene matches: 13. The germline V gene has CDR1 SGHNT and CDR2 YYREEE (reference sequence). CDR3 amino acids: CASSTLRGQIDYEQYF. The CDR3 DNA reads as TGTGCCAGCAGCACACTTAGGGGACAGATCGACTACGAGCAGTACTTC.

This clone occurred once. The V and J genes are TRBV7-9 and TRBJ2-5; maybe TRBD1 (6 bases). The CDR3 spans 15 residues. Per germline, CDR1 SEHNR and CDR2 FQNEAQ (reference sequence). Trimming shortened V by 1 base and J by 5 bases, and 14 bases separated the two germline ends. CDR3 sequence reads: CASSLGDTQGETQYF. The DNA of the CDR3 is TGTGCCAGCAGCTTAGGCGACACCCAGGGGGAGACCCAGTACTTC.

The chain joins TRBV27 to TRBJ2-7, with 15 bases lining up with TRBD2. This CDR3 has 18 amino acids. CDR1 and CDR2 (germline): MNHEY, SMNVEV (reference sequence). J was trimmed by 5 bases and V by 5 bases; bases with no gene match: 13. The CDR3 spells CASSLRTSGRALIDEQYF. The CDR3 coding sequence is TGTGCCAGCAGTCTCCGGACTAGCGGGAGGGCTTTGATCGACGAGCAGTACTTC.

The chain couples TRBV3-1 (or the pseudogene TRBV3-2) to TRBJ1-2; TRBD1 matches at 7 bases. Germline trimming cut 6 bases from V and 8 bases from J; bases unmatched to any gene: 6. The length of the CDR3 is 12 residues. The V gene's germline CDR1 is LGHDT and CDR2 YNNKEL (reference sequence). The CDR3, as DNA: TGTGCCAGCAGTTCGACAGGGTTGGGCTACACCTTC. It specifies CASSSTGLGYTF.

The DNA of the CDR3 is TGTGCCAGCAGTCCCGGGAACAATATAATCACAGATACGCAGTATTTT. It codes for CASSPGNNIITDTQYF. V usage is TRBV6-2 or TRBV6-3 and J usage is TRBJ2-3, with a possible D match to TRBD2 (5 bases). Germline loops: CDR1 MNHEY, CDR2 SVGEGT. The V and J ends lost 5 bases and 2 bases respectively, with 17 bases between them. The length of the CDR3 is 16 residues.

The chain links TRBV30 to TRBJ1-5; D is ambiguous. Trimming took off 1 base at V and 9 bases at J, with 10 bases between the two ends. The CDR3 has 12 amino acids. CDR1 GTSNPN and CDR2 SVGIG come from the germline V gene (reference sequence). The CDR3 DNA reads as TGTGCCTGGAGTGATCAACACACGCCCCAGCATTTT. This codes for CAWSDQHTPQHF.

J is TRBJ2-3 and V is TRBV4-2; 9 nucleotides agree with TRBD2. Germline lookup yields CDR1 LGHNA and CDR2 YNFKEQ. This CDR3 has 16 residues. The V and J ends lost 1 base and 4 bases, in that order; junction bases with no gene match: 6. The CDR3 nucleotides are TGTGCCAGCAGCCAAGTCCCGGGACTAGCATCAGATACGCAGTATTTT. Amino acid sequence: CASSQVPGLASDTQYF.

The V and J genes are TRBV19 and TRBJ1-1; D is perhaps TRBD1 (5 bases). Germline CDR1 and CDR2: LNHDA and SQIVND (reference sequence). The CDR3 has 14 residues. The ends were cut back, 3 bases at V and 4 bases at J, with 12 bases in the middle. CDR3 amino acids: CASSIGGGVTEAFF. The DNA of the CDR3 is TGTGCCAGTAGTATTGGAGGAGGGGTCACTGAAGCTTTCTTT.